The 25 T cell receptor beta chains below were found in one sample sequenced in a study of blood T cell repertoires in COVID-19. TCRdb keeps only in-frame clones here, not all; method: immunoSEQ multiplex PCR. The sample lists 200,000 to 300,000 clones, about 80% occurring once. The sequencing sample was made of peripheral blood. The receptor set was obtained from a woman of 80 years or more with acute or convalescent COVID-19.

In its sample, this clone was seen once. This chain uses TRBV27 with TRBJ2-1; D not resolved. Germline loops: CDR1 MNHEY, CDR2 SMNVEV (reference sequence). CDR3 size: 13 residues. Trimming cost V 7 bases and J 9 bases, with 16 bases left between them. This CDR3 is CASMVGSTGEQFF. In DNA form, the CDR3 reads TGTGCCAGCATGGTAGGTAGTACGGGTGAGCAGTTCTTC.

V is TRBV7-3 and J is TRBJ2-1, with 9 bases fitting TRBD2. The germline V gene encodes CDR1 SGHTA and CDR2 FQGTGA. The V gene end was trimmed by 0 bases and the J gene end by 4 bases; junction bases not matched to a gene: 4. This CDR3 has 16 residues. The CDR3 bases are TGTGCCAGCAGCTTAACTAGCGGGAGACCTTACAATGAGCAGTTCTTC. Translating gives CASSLTSGRPYNEQFF.

The chain links TRBV4-3 to TRBJ1-2, with 10 bases matching TRBD1. Germline V lookup: CDR1 LGHNA, CDR2 YSLEER. Losses at the gene ends were 1 base for V and 3 bases for J; bases not matched to a gene: 2. This CDR3 region has 15 residues. Here the CDR3 reads CASSQGTGGDYGYTF. The DNA of the CDR3 is TGCGCCAGCAGCCAAGGGACAGGGGGGGACTATGGCTACACCTTC.

The chain recombines TRBV18 with TRBJ1-2, with a weak D call TRBD1 (6 bases). V was trimmed by 5 bases and J by 3 bases, leaving 7 bases between them. Germline values: CDR1 KGHSH, CDR2 LQKENI. This CDR3 is 12 amino acids long. The CDR3 nucleotides are TGTGCCAGCTCAAACAGGGACTATGGCTACACCTTC. Its translation is CASSNRDYGYTF.

The chain carries TRBV7-9 and TRBJ1-6; no definite D call. Trimming took 6 bases from V and 7 from J, leaving 13 bases between them. This CDR3 region has 14 residues. Germline values: CDR1 SEHNR, CDR2 FQNEAQ (reference sequence). CDR3 in DNA: TGTGCCAGCAGTGGTGGGAGGGTCAATTCACCCCTCCACTTT. Its protein is CASSGGRVNSPLHF.

V usage is TRBV20-1 and J usage is TRBJ2-7, with D tentatively TRBD1 (6 bases). The CDR3 runs 15 residues. Trimming stripped 3 bases from V and 3 bases from J, with 18 bases between. Per the germline V gene, CDR1 is DFQATT and CDR2 is SNEGSKA (reference sequence). In nucleotides, the CDR3 is TGCAGTGCTAGTGGCTGGGCTGTAGGGGGCTACGAGCAGTACTTC. Protein product: CSASGWAVGGYEQYF.

The chain employs TRBV5-1 and TRBJ2-3; 8 bases align to TRBD1. After removal of 4 bases from V and 5 bases from J, the junction contained 12 bases not matched to a gene. CDR3 size: 16 residues. CDR1 and CDR2 from the germline V gene are SGHRS and YFSETQ. The CDR3 sequence: CASSLAGQGAGDTQYF. The CDR3 DNA reads as TGCGCCAGCAGCCTGGCCGGGCAGGGGGCTGGAGATACGCAGTATTTT.

Turning to this clone: Other DNA sequences of this sample code for an identical CDR3. This CDR3 is CASSISGADTQYF. The CDR3 nucleotides are TGTGCCAGTAGTATCTCGGGAGCAGATACGCAGTATTTT. The rearrangement uses TRBV19 and TRBJ2-3; a weak D match, TRBD2 (6 bases). This CDR3 spans 13 amino acids. Germline CDR1 reads LNHDA; CDR2 reads SQIVND (reference sequence). The V end was cut by 3 bases, the J end by 4 bases, with 8 bases between.

The J gene is TRBJ1-1, the V gene TRBV7-9, with 8 positions matching TRBD1. The V segment lost 5 bases and the J segment 3 bases; nucleotides outside the gene matches: 8. The germline V gene encodes CDR1 SEHNR and CDR2 FQNEAQ (reference sequence). This CDR3 region has 15 residues. CDR3 sequence: CASSTDRVGYTEAFF. The CDR3 DNA reads as TGTGCCAGCAGCACGGACAGGGTCGGGTACACTGAAGCTTTCTTT. The full variable domain, with the rest looked up from reference TRBV7-9 and TRBJ1-1, is DTGVSQNPRHKITKRGQNVTFRCDPISEHNRLYWYRQTLGQGPEFLTYFQNEAQLEKSRLLSDRFSAERPKGSFSTLEIQRTEQGDSAMYLCASSTDRVGYTEAFFGQGTRLTVV.

Only one count was recorded for this clone. The rearrangement joins TRBV25-1 to TRBJ2-5, with TRBD2 matching 14 bases. The CDR3 loop spans 15 amino acids. CDR1 MGHDK and CDR2 SYGVNS come from the germline V gene. V gave up 4 bases and J gave up 4 bases; unmatched junction bases: 2. CDR3 amino acids: CASSVGTSGGETQYF. CDR3 in DNA: TGTGCCAGCAGTGTTGGGACTAGCGGGGGAGAGACCCAGTACTTC.

This chain connects TRBV7-6 to TRBJ2-1; maybe TRBD1 (6 bases). The CDR3 is made up of 13 amino acids. Deletions cut 5 bases from V and 6 bases from J, with 11 bases between. Per the germline V gene, CDR1 is SGHVS and CDR2 is FNYEAQ. The CDR3 nucleotides are TGTGCCAGCAGCCCAAACAGGGTCAATGAGCAGTTCTTC. Protein sequence: CASSPNRVNEQFF.

The gene calls are TRBV5-1 and TRBJ1-4, with TRBD1 matching over 8 bases. The CDR3 has 15 residues. V was pared by 0 bases and J by 10 bases, with 8 bases of the junction left unmatched. Germline-derived CDR1 and CDR2 are SGHRS and YFSETQ. CDR3 DNA sequence: TGCGCCAGCAGCTTGGAAACAGGGGGTCTAGGAAAACTGTTTTTT. Encoded protein: CASSLETGGLGKLFF.

The J gene is TRBJ2-1, the V gene TRBV2; D might be TRBD1 (6 bases). The germline V gene has CDR1 SNHLY and CDR2 FYNNEI. Trimming stripped 6 bases from V and 4 bases from J, with 19 bases between. The CDR3 totals 16 residues. CDR3 sequence reads: CASSEEIADSYNEQFF. The CDR3 region has the DNA TGTGCCAGCAGCGAGGAGATTGCGGACAGTTACAATGAGCAGTTCTTC.

This chain connects TRBV10-1 to TRBJ2-3; perhaps TRBD1 as D (6 bases). Trimming stripped 3 bases from V and 6 bases from J, with 19 bases between. CDR1 and CDR2 from the germline V gene are WNHNN and SYGVQD (reference sequence). The CDR3 runs to 16 residues. Here the CDR3 reads CASSEHRVSGVDTQYF. The DNA for the CDR3 is TGCGCCAGCAGTGAACACAGGGTCTCCGGGGTGGATACGCAGTATTTT.

V gene TRBV7-6 combines with J gene TRBJ2-5, with 9 bases identical to TRBD2. Looked up from germline, CDR1 is SGHVS and CDR2 is FNYEAQ. The CDR3 loop spans 17 amino acids. Unmatched junction bases numbered 11, after V lost 4 bases and J lost 2 bases. The CDR3 reads CASSSIGGGAGQETQYF. Written as DNA, the CDR3 is TGTGCCAGCAGCTCTATCGGCGGGGGGGCGGGGCAAGAGACCCAGTACTTC.

The CDR3 sequence is CASSRAGGGPISYEQYF. The CDR3 region has the DNA TGTGCCAGCAGCCGAGCGGGGGGGGGTCCCATTTCCTACGAGCAGTACTTC. The chain has TRBV3-1 (or the pseudogene TRBV3-2) and TRBJ2-7; 10 bases map to TRBD2. Germline V lookup: CDR1 LGHDT, CDR2 YNNKEL (reference sequence). The J segment lost 1 base and the V segment lost 4 bases, leaving 10 bases of the junction unmatched. CDR3 length: 17 residues.

This clone has more than one count but fewer than ten. The CDR3 reads CASRRTGMNTEAFF. The CDR3 region has the DNA TGTGCCAGCAGGCGGACAGGGATGAACACTGAAGCTTTCTTT. The J gene is TRBJ1-1, the V gene TRBV21-1; TRBD1, as called in the table, went unchecked against the DNA. TRBV21-1 is labeled a pseudogene. The CDR3 spans 14 residues.

The chain recombines TRBV7-2 with TRBJ2-2; TRBD2 matches 7 bases. Germline assignment: CDR1 SGHTA and CDR2 FQGNSA. With V trimmed by 3 bases and J by 7 bases, 2 bases remained unmatched. This CDR3 region has 13 residues. CDR3 sequence: CASSLGLIGELFF. The CDR3 DNA is TGTGCCAGCAGCTTGGGACTAATCGGGGAGCTGTTTTTT.

V and J are TRBV5-1 and TRBJ2-3; TRBD1 matches 8 bases. This CDR3 is built from 16 residues. Germline CDR1 reads SGHRS; CDR2 reads YFSETQ. V lost 0 bases, J lost 2 bases, and 5 bases stayed unmatched. The CDR3 DNA follows: TGCGCCAGCAGCTTGGCAGGGGGCTCCAACACAGATACGCAGTATTTT. This codes for CASSLAGGSNTDTQYF.

This clone was observed a handful of times. The rearrangement links TRBV6-2 or TRBV6-3 to TRBJ2-7; 10 bases map to TRBD2. This CDR3 has 15 amino acids. J gave up 3 bases and V 6 bases, and 8 bases lay outside the gene matches. CDR1 and CDR2 (germline): MNHEY, SVGEGT. The CDR3 loop reads CASSPGLADIYEQYF. Here the CDR3 DNA reads TGTGCCAGCAGCCCCGGACTAGCGGATATCTACGAGCAGTACTTC.

The V gene is TRBV29-1, the J gene TRBJ2-3; 8 nucleotides line up with TRBD2. This CDR3 region has 13 residues. Germline assignment: CDR1 SQVTM and CDR2 ANQGSEA. V was clipped by 4 bases and J by 0 bases; unmatched bases: 0. DNA of the CDR3: TGCAGCGTTGTAGCGGGAAGCACAGATACGCAGTATTTT. Its translation: CSVVAGSTDTQYF.

V and J are TRBV28 and TRBJ2-1, with 12 bases fitting TRBD2. Germline V CDR1 and CDR2: MDHEN, SYDVKM. The CDR3 consists of 15 residues. The trim removed 6 bases at V and 5 bases at J, leaving 5 bases unmatched. In DNA form, the CDR3 reads TGTGCCAGCAGAAAGAGGACTAGCGGGGACAATGAGCAGTTCTTC. Translating it yields CASRKRTSGDNEQFF.

This chain connects TRBV5-1 to TRBJ1-2; D not resolved. Deletions cut 5 bases from V and 4 bases from J, with 18 bases between. The CDR3 extends over 15 amino acids. The germline V gene encodes CDR1 SGHRS and CDR2 YFSETQ. CDR3 sequence: CASRPTPALVYGYTF. The CDR3, as DNA: TGCGCCAGCAGGCCTACCCCGGCCCTAGTCTATGGCTACACCTTC.

The chain combines TRBV18 with TRBJ1-5, with TRBD1 as a possible D gene (6 bases). This CDR3 is 15 amino acids long. Looked up from germline, CDR1 is KGHSH and CDR2 is LQKENI. Deletions cut 3 bases from V and 3 bases from J, with 12 bases between. CDR3 protein: CASSPPGAANQPQHF. CDR3 coding DNA: TGTGCCAGCTCACCCCCAGGGGCCGCCAATCAGCCCCAGCATTTT.

This clone was detected once. This chain joins TRBV5-1 and TRBJ1-2; 8 bases fit TRBD1. With V trimmed by 4 bases and J by 7 bases, 9 bases remained unmatched. Per germline, CDR1 SGHRS and CDR2 YFSETQ. This CDR3 has 14 residues. The CDR3 here is CASSGNTGGGGYTF. CDR3 sequence (DNA): TGCGCCAGCAGCGGCAATACAGGGGGTGGTGGCTACACCTTC.